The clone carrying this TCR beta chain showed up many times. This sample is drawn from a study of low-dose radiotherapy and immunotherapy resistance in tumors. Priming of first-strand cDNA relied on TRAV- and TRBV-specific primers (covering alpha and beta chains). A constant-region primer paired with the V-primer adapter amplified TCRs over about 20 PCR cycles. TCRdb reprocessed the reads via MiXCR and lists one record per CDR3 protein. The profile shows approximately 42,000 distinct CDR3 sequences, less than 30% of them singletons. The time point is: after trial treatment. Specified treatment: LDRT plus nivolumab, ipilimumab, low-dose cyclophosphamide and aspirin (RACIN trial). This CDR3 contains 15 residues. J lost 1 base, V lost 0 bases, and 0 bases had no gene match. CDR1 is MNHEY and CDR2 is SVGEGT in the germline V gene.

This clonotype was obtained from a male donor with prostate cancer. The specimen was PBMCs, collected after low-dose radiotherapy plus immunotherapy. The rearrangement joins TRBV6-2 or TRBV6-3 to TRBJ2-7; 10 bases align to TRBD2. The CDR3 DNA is TGTGCCAGCAGTTACTCGACTAGCGGGTCCTACGAGCAGTACTTC. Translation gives CASSYSTSGSYEQYF.